This T cell receptor (beta chain) was identified during a study of T cells after yellow fever vaccination. On the study more broadly: Fractions containing few cells were prepared with SMART-Seq v4 Ultra Low Input. Study outcomes and limitations: Most clones from primary vaccination were detected again post-booster (96% CD4, roughly 90% CD8). Within FACS-sorted repertoires, abundant clonotypes contaminating from the bulk population could be present.

In this sample, this clonotype turned up a few times. What it binds is unknown. Template switching by 5'RACE produced TCR cDNA, adding a universal primer site and UMIs. TCRdb re-called the 5' RACE reads with MiXCR, one entry per CDR3 protein. Of 350,000 to 550,000 distinct CDR3 sequences in the sample, 15% to 20% were seen once. CDR3 length: 17 amino acids. Germline V lookup: CDR1 SGHAT, CDR2 FQNNGV. Trimming cost V 5 bases and J 0 bases; bases outside gene matches: 8. The sample here was PBMCs, taken before the yellow fever booster vaccination. The clonotype originates from a young man who received the YFV17D yellow fever vaccine. The rearrangement uses TRBV11-2 and TRBJ2-3; 10 bases agree with TRBD2. CDR3 sequence reads: CASSLISGGHSTDTQYF. For the CDR3, the DNA is TGTGCCAGCAGCCTTATTAGCGGGGGGCATAGCACAGATACGCAGTATTTT.